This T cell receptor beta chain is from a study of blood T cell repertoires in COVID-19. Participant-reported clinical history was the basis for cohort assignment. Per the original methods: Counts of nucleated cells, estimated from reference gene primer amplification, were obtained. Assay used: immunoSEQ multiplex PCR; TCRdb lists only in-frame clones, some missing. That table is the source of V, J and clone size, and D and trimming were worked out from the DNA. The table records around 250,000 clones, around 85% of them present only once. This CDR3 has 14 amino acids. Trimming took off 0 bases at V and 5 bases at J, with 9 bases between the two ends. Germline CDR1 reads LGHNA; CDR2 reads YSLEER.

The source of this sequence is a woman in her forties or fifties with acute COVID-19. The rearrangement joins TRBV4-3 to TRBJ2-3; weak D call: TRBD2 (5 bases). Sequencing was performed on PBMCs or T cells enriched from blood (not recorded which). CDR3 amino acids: CASSQDGGKDTQYF. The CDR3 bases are TGCGCCAGCAGCCAAGATGGAGGCAAAGATACGCAGTATTTT.